The rows below give T cell receptor beta chains drawn from one sample of a study of blood T cell repertoires in COVID-19. Repertoires were generated with immunoSEQ multiplex PCR, while TCRdb's copy carries only in-frame clones and drops some. This sample has approximately 180,000 clones, with 80% to 95% found just once. The specimen sequenced was peripheral blood. Source of these receptors: a man over 45 with acute or convalescent COVID-19. The CDR3 runs from the conserved cysteine through the conserved F or W. Each record gives: D gene, V gene, J gene, clone size, CDR3 length, CDR3 protein, CDR3 DNA. D genes are given only for firm matches. Rows may omit the clone size; those that give it use once, few, many or a size class.

>TRBD2|TRBV4-2|TRBJ2-1|-|15
CASSRSGGAGYEQFF
TGTGCCAGCAGCCGAAGCGGGGGGGCAGGGTATGAGCAGTTCTTC
>TRBD2|TRBV19|TRBJ2-2|-|15
CASTRTSGGVGELFF
TGTGCCAGTACCCGGACTAGCGGGGGGGTTGGGGAGCTGTTTTTT
>-|TRBV10-3|TRBJ2-5|-|14
CAIRRGPRGETQYF
TGTGCCATCAGAAGGGGCCCCAGAGGAGAGACCCAGTACTTC
>-|TRBV4-1|TRBJ2-3|-|15
CASSQDAATTDTQYF
TGCGCCAGCAGCCAAGATGCGGCAACCACAGATACGCAGTATTTT
>-|TRBV19|TRBJ1-2|-|14
CASSISQKGYGYTF
TGTGCCAGTAGTATTTCACAGAAAGGCTACGGCTACACCTTC
>-|TRBV27|TRBJ1-2|-|14
CASSFSQVNYGYTF
TGTGCCAGCAGTTTCTCACAGGTTAACTATGGCTACACCTTC
>-|TRBV28|TRBJ2-1|-|17
CASSNGKSVSSYNEQFF
TGTGCCAGCAGCAATGGCAAGAGCGTGAGCTCCTACAATGAGCAGTTCTTC
>-|TRBV6-1|TRBJ2-5|once|13
CASCKTGVETQYF
TGTGCCAGCTGCAAGACGGGGGTTGAGACCCAGTACTTC
>-|TRBV7-2|TRBJ2-5|-|13
CASSPEPQETQYF
TGTGCCAGCAGCCCCGAGCCCCAAGAGACCCAGTACTTC
>-|TRBV11-3|TRBJ2-5|once|13
CASSLVARETQYF
TGTGCCAGCAGCTTAGTTGCGAGAGAGACCCAGTACTTC
>TRBD1|TRBV5-1|TRBJ2-2|-|15
CASSWTGQDTGELFF
TGCGCCAGCAGCTGGACAGGGCAGGACACCGGGGAGCTGTTTTTT
>-|TRBV7-9|TRBJ2-1|few|15
CASSLERGRGVEQFF
TGTGCCAGCAGCTTAGAAAGGGGGAGGGGAGTTGAGCAGTTCTTC
>TRBD2|TRBV28|TRBJ2-1|-|14
CASSLLAGLNEQFF
TGTGCCAGCAGTTTACTAGCGGGACTCAATGAGCAGTTCTTC
>-|TRBV18|TRBJ1-1|-|14
CASSPAVQNTEAFF
TGTGCCAGCTCACCAGCAGTACAGAACACTGAAGCTTTCTTT
>TRBD1|TRBV19|TRBJ2-1|-|14
CASSTRGYGNEQFF
TGTGCCAGTAGTACCAGGGGGTATGGTAATGAGCAGTTCTTC
>-|TRBV5-1|TRBJ2-7|-|14
CASSFQQDSYEQYF
TGCGCCAGCAGCTTCCAACAGGACTCCTACGAGCAGTACTTC
>-|TRBV7-9|TRBJ2-2|-|14
CASTPDTYTGELFF
TGTGCCAGCACCCCCGACACATACACCGGGGAGCTGTTTTTT
>-|TRBV29-1|TRBJ2-5|-|14
CSVEVAGVEETQYF
TGCAGCGTTGAAGTTGCAGGGGTGGAAGAGACCCAGTACTTC
>TRBD1|TRBV24-1|TRBJ2-5|-|15
CATSDVQGVQETQYF
TGTGCCACCAGTGATGTACAGGGGGTTCAAGAGACCCAGTACTTC
>-|TRBV7-9|TRBJ1-3|-|17
CASSVTPQGNPGNTIYF
TGTGCCAGCAGCGTGACCCCCCAGGGTAACCCTGGAAACACCATATATTTT
>-|TRBV19|TRBJ1-3|-|13
CASRRQAGNTIYF
TGTGCCAGTAGGAGACAGGCTGGAAACACCATATATTTT
>TRBD1|TRBV28|TRBJ2-3|-|15
CASGATGARGDTQYF
TGTGCCAGCGGCGCGACAGGGGCCCGGGGAGATACGCAGTATTTT
>-|TRBV6-2/TRBV6-3|TRBJ2-6|-|17
CASSYAPPGSGANVLTF
TGTGCCAGCAGTTACGCCCCGCCAGGGTCTGGGGCCAACGTCCTGACTTTC
>TRBD1|TRBV27|TRBJ1-6|-|16
CASSLNRDRGNSPLHF
TGTGCCAGCAGTTTAAACAGGGACAGGGGTAATTCACCCCTCCACTTT
>TRBD2|TRBV7-3|TRBJ2-3|-|16
CASSLGGGRVTDTQYF
TGTGCCAGCAGCTTAGGTGGCGGGAGGGTAACAGATACGCAGTATTTT
>TRBD1|TRBV2|TRBJ1-2|-|14
CASSIQGVGDGYTF
TGTGCCAGCAGTATTCAGGGGGTAGGGGATGGCTACACCTTC
>TRBD2|TRBV4-1|TRBJ2-5|-|14
CASSPAGGSETQYF
TGCGCCAGCAGCCCCGCGGGAGGGTCCGAGACCCAGTACTTC
>TRBD1|TRBV29-1|TRBJ1-1|-|13
CSAEGDRGTEAFF
TGCAGCGCTGAAGGGGACAGGGGGACTGAAGCTTTCTTT
>-|TRBV27|TRBJ1-1|few|16
CASSLKGSGRFTEAFF
TGTGCCAGCAGTTTAAAGGGGTCAGGGAGGTTCACTGAAGCTTTCTTT
>TRBD2|TRBV7-3|TRBJ2-1|-|16
CASSLGATSGGYEQFF
TGTGCCAGCAGCTTAGGAGCGACTAGCGGGGGTTATGAGCAGTTCTTC
>-|TRBV6-2/TRBV6-3|TRBJ1-1|-|14
CASSYKGMNTEAFF
TGTGCCAGCAGTTACAAGGGGATGAACACTGAAGCTTTCTTT
>-|TRBV5-1|TRBJ2-1|-|14
CASSLDRVGNEQFF
TGCGCCAGCAGCTTGGACAGGGTTGGGAATGAGCAGTTCTTC
>-|TRBV6-5|TRBJ2-5|-|14
CASSYSRSGETQYF
TGTGCCAGCAGTTACTCTAGGTCGGGGGAGACCCAGTACTTC
>-|TRBV10-3|TRBJ1-5|-|16
CAISESALYSNQPQHF
TGTGCCATCAGTGAGTCGGCTCTTTATAGCAATCAGCCCCAGCATTTT
>TRBD2|TRBV28|TRBJ2-5|-|11
CAISGQETQYF
TGTGCCATTAGCGGGCAAGAGACCCAGTACTTC
>TRBD1|TRBV27|TRBJ2-1|-|14
CASPGQGGLGEQFF
TGTGCCAGCCCGGGACAGGGAGGGCTGGGCGAGCAGTTCTTC
>-|TRBV7-7|TRBJ1-2|-|15
CASSSRGGFGVGYTF
TGTGCCAGCAGCTCACGCGGGGGATTTGGGGTTGGCTACACCTTC
>-|TRBV28|TRBJ2-1|-|13
CASRTGSYNEQFF
TGTGCCAGCAGAACAGGCTCCTACAATGAGCAGTTCTTC
>TRBD1|TRBV29-1|TRBJ1-1|-|12
CSVEGTGGFAFF
TGCAGCGTTGAAGGGACAGGGGGGTTTGCTTTCTTT
>-|TRBV10-3|TRBJ2-3|-|14
CAIRRGPGTDTQYF
TGTGCCATCCGGAGAGGTCCAGGCACAGATACGCAGTATTTT
>TRBD1|TRBV5-1|TRBJ2-5|-|13
CASSQGQGETQYF
TGCGCCAGCAGCCAAGGACAGGGAGAGACCCAGTACTTC
>TRBD2|TRBV18|TRBJ2-1|-|18
CASSPPGTSGMAYNEQFF
TGTGCCAGCTCGCCTCCCGGGACTAGCGGGATGGCCTACAATGAGCAGTTCTTC
>TRBD2|TRBV27|TRBJ2-3|-|17
CASSLVRWTSGLMAQYF
TGTGCCAGCAGTTTGGTTCGGTGGACTAGCGGCCTCATGGCGCAGTATTTT
>-|TRBV6-2/TRBV6-3|TRBJ1-2|-|14
CASSFLTDNYGYTF
TGTGCCAGCAGTTTTCTGACAGATAACTATGGCTACACCTTC
>TRBD2|TRBV7-3|TRBJ2-5|-|17
CASSPRGGAGGRETQYF
TGTGCCAGCAGCCCCCGGGGTGGAGCGGGAGGGCGGGAGACCCAGTACTTC
>-|TRBV18|TRBJ2-3|once|16
CASSPQRPRGSDTQYF
TGTGCCAGCTCACCCCAGAGACCCAGAGGCTCAGATACGCAGTATTTT
>-|TRBV7-9|TRBJ2-2|-|13
CASSLVGRGELFF
TGTGCCAGCAGCTTAGTTGGCCGCGGGGAGCTGTTTTTT